This record looks at one TCR beta chain sequence and its context. The antigen remains undetermined. This may be a read error, as it is one base from a much larger clone. Orbital computed tomography and thyroid ultrasound, together with serum TRAb and thyroxine and clinical symptoms, were used for diagnoses. The record originates from a study of T cells in Graves' hyperthyroidism and ophthalmopathy. Study in general: Blood was drawn when the patient was first diagnosed and still untreated.

The CDR3 contains 15 residues. Deletions cut 0 bases from V and 7 bases from J, with 15 bases between. In germline, CDR1 is LGHDT, CDR2 YNNKEL (reference sequence). Study-wide points: Ophthalmopathy was distinguished from stable hyperthyroidism by 13 V-J signatures.

RNA transcripts yielded amplified TCR beta CDR3 regions. First-round RT-PCR of the TCR CDR3 relied on the HTBI primer set. MiXCR, run by TCRdb on the multiplex PCR reads, gives a single entry per CDR3 protein. Among approximately 200,000 distinct CDR3 sequences listed, approximately 20% were seen once. The TCR originated in a man aged 35 to 55 with Graves' hyperthyroidism. Specimen: blood. The chain combines TRBV3-1 with TRBJ1-1; D unclear. The CDR3 DNA reads TGTGCCAGCAGCCAAGATGATCGTCAGGCCGTTGAAGCTTTCTTT. Amino acids: CASSQDDRQAVEAFF.